Sequencing of this TCR beta chain was carried out in a study of T cells in Graves' hyperthyroidism and ophthalmopathy (dated by TCRdb to the late 2010s). For the study in its entirety: A discovery cohort of 95 to 100 patients, approximately 45 with Graves' ophthalmopathy and 57 with stable Graves' hyperthyroidism, was used to find distinguishing TCR V-J signatures. Prospective prediction of ophthalmopathy was tested in an independent validation cohort of 18 hyperthyroidism patients and 15 to 17 patients who later progressed to ophthalmopathy. For training and testing, the 100 or so patients in the discovery cohort were randomly divided in a 7:3 ratio. Thyroid tissue and blood T-cell repertoires from more than 5 Graves' hyperthyroidism patients were also compared in the study. Following sampling, methimazole starting at 30 mg daily was given to hyperthyroidism patients, and high-dose intravenous methylprednisolone was given to ophthalmopathy patients. TCR Vbeta CDR3 sequencing of some 140 peripheral blood samples (43 ophthalmopathy, 75 hyperthyroidism and some 17 progressor patients) is reported in the paper.

General conclusions and limits of the study: Most expanded thyroid clonotypes (frequency above 0.001) were also detected in blood, a finding suggesting that blood repertoires may reflect thyroid immune responses. A model built on a 13 V-J signature distinguished ophthalmopathy from stable hyperthyroidism, reaching around 88% sensitivity and 81.08% specificity in cross-validation and 80%/75% in testing. No statistical method was used to fix the sample size in advance, and group allocation was not hidden from the investigators. In validation, the model predicted progression to ophthalmopathy with 55% to 71% sensitivity and 72% to 75% specificity, a median of about 6.7 months before onset.

V loses 7 bases of germline sequence and J loses 0 bases, and the interval between the two ends is 9 bases. The CDR3 holds 13 amino acids from the cysteine to the phenylalanine. CDR3 DNA only is kept here, 39 bases in frame from base 1. CDR1 is given as SNHLY and CDR2 as FYNNEI, both from the germline V gene. Amplification of TCR beta CDR3 regions was carried out from RNA transcripts. A first-round RT-PCR of the TCR CDR3 used the HTBI primer set with the Qiagen OneStep RT-PCR kit. A second multiplex PCR round built the libraries, followed by size selection and purification. Sequencing of the libraries was done on an Illumina HiSeq2000 using paired-end 100 bp reads. Per the original workflow: Raw data were processed with SOAPnuke, discarding reads with adapters, uncalled bases, mean Phred below 15, or no exact constant-primer or identifier match. High-quality paired reads were merged using COPE v1.2.5, and each unique nucleotide sequence was defined as a clonotype. Clonotypes were aligned to IMGT TRBV, TRBD and TRBJ reference segments using MiTCR v1.1. Only V-J combinations with frequency above 0.0001, covering 99.2% of repertoires, were analysed. A TCS score was defined as the ratio of F50 (clonal expansion) to E x V (chaos), with BLOSUM62-based TCRdist applied between CDR3 peptides within each V-J. Welch's t-statistics and random forest reduced around 520 V-J features to roughly 13, which were used in a naive Bayes classifier (R e1071). The Morisita-Horn index was used to measure how similar the thyroid and blood repertoires were. The public reads were quality trimmed at Q25 with fastp and then assembled into clones with MiXCR by TCRdb, keeping productive beta chains. Rows merge per CDR3 protein into single entries with the most common DNA and genes. The V and J calls follow TCRdb's processing rather than the paper's. In all, the sample holds 500,000 to 600,000 distinct CDR3 sequences, and 46% of those were seen once. Roughly 19% of the sample lies in the top ten.

Any patient with an uncontrolled infection, another autoimmune disease, pregnancy or lactation was excluded. Diagnoses relied on clinical symptoms, serum thyroxine and TRAb, thyroid ultrasound and orbital computed tomography. Total RNA was extracted using Trizol reagent, and RNA quality was assessed on an Agilent 2100 Bioanalyzer. Worth noting for this clonotype: No cognate antigen has been identified for it. No per-base quality is available; no much larger clone lies one base away.

This TCR was recovered from an adult woman with Graves' disease, either hyperthyroidism or ophthalmopathy (not recorded which). The V and J genes are TRBV2 and TRBJ2-5; the D gene lacks a confident call. The sample comprised peripheral blood or thyroid tissue (not recorded which). The CDR3 in this case is CASNTGNQETQYF. The base sequence is TGTGCCAGCAATACCGGAAACCAAGAGACCCAGTACTTC. With the portions outside the CDR3 filled from the reference TRBV2 and TRBJ2-5 genes, the complete variable region becomes EPEVTQTPSHQVTQMGQEVILRCVPISNHLYFYWYRQILGQKVEFLVSFYNNEISEKSEIFDDQFSVERPDGSNFTLKIRSTKLEDSAMYFCASNTGNQETQYFGPGTRLLVL.